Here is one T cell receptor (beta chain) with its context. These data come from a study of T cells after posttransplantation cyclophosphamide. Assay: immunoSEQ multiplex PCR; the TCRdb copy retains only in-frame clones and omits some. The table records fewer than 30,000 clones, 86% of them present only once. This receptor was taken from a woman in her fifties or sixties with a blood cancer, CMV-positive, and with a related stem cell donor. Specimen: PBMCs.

CDR3 in DNA: TGTGCCAGTGACTCGGACAGGGGGAGAGGTGAAGCTTTCTTT. The encoded protein is CASDSDRGRGEAFF. The V and J genes are TRBV19 and TRBJ1-1, with 10 bases lining up with TRBD1. The V and J ends lost 8 bases and 7 bases, in that order; junction bases with no gene match: 10. Germline V lookup: CDR1 LNHDA, CDR2 SQIVND (reference sequence). The CDR3 is 14 amino acids.